This TCR beta chain was obtained from a study of blood T cell repertoires in COVID-19. About the research overall: The study drew acute and convalescent COVID-19 samples from the United States, Italy and Spain. Nucleic acid was either cDNA or gDNA, and it came from T cells, B-cell-depleted T cells, or PBMCs.

Seattle patient enrollment occurred during active infection, with longitudinal follow-up thereafter. After removal of 4 bases from V and 7 bases from J, the junction contained 14 bases not matched to a gene. The CDR3 extends over 17 amino acids. The germline V gene encodes CDR1 LNHDA and CDR2 SQIVND (reference sequence). In this sample, this clone turned up a few times. How the authors handled the data: Nucleated cell counts were estimated from reference gene primer amplification. The protocol was immunoSEQ multiplex PCR, while the TCRdb copy is restricted to in-frame clones and leaves out a portion. The V and J calls and clone size are taken from that table; D and trimming were inferred from the DNA. The sample includes around 370,000 clones, about 89% of them seen just once.

The genes are TRBV19 and TRBJ2-4; 9 nucleotides line up with TRBD1. The receptor comes from a woman aged 45 to 65 with COVID-19, enrolled during active disease. Sequencing was performed on peripheral blood. The CDR3, as DNA: TGTGCCAGTAGTACTGGCCCCGGGACAGGGCTTCGGAACATTCAGTACTTC. Protein: CASSTGPGTGLRNIQYF.